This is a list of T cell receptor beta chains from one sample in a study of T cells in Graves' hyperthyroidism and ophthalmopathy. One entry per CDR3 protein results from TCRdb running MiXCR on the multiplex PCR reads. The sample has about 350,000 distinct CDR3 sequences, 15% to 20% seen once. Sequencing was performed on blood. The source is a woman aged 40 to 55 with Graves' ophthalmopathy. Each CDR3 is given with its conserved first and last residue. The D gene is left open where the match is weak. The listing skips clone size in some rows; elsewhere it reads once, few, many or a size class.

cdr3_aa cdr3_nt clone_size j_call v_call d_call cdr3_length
CASRLNSYNSPLHF TGTGCCAGTAGGCTGAACTCCTATAATTCACCCCTCCACTTT many TRBJ1-6 TRBV19 . 14
CASSTDRMGVGFSGANVLTF TGTGCCAGCAGCACAGACAGGATGGGGGTGGGGTTCTCTGGGGCCAACGTCCTGACTTTC many TRBJ2-6 TRBV25-1 . 20
CASSLGLRERPQHF TGTGCCAGCAGCTTAGGATTGCGGGAACGGCCCCAGCATTTT . TRBJ1-5 TRBV7-2 . 14
CASSSETQGWYEQYF TGTGCCAGCAGCTCAGAGACGCAGGGGTGGTACGAGCAGTACTTC few TRBJ2-7 TRBV7-9 . 15
CASSGNPHPSYGYTF TGTGCCAGCAGCGGAAATCCGCACCCTAGCTATGGCTACACCTTC many TRBJ1-2 TRBV6-5 . 15
CASRTDLLTKEQYF TGTGCCAGCAGGACCGACTTGTTGACTAAGGAGCAGTACTTC many TRBJ2-7 TRBV2 . 14
CAWSVRTSGRARVQYF TGTGCCTGGAGTGTTCGGACTAGCGGGAGGGCCCGGGTGCAGTACTTC . TRBJ2-7 TRBV30 TRBD2 16
CASNRGRTDTQYF TGTGCCAGCAATAGGGGACGGACAGATACGCAGTATTTT many TRBJ2-3 TRBV6-1 . 13
CASRTGLSGQYF . few TRBJ2-7 TRBV6-1 . 12
CASSPRGGLLYEQYF TGTGCCAGCAGTCCGAGGGGTGGACTGCTCTACGAGCAGTACTTC few TRBJ2-7 TRBV2 . 15
CASSKGQGKSYEQYF TGTGCCAGCAGCAAGGGACAGGGGAAATCCTACGAGCAGTACTTC . TRBJ2-7 TRBV12-3/TRBV12-4 TRBD1 15